The source of this T cell receptor (beta chain) is a study of T cells in Graves' hyperthyroidism and ophthalmopathy. TCR beta CDR3 regions were amplified from RNA transcripts. HTBI primers drove first-round RT-PCR of the TCR CDR3. Via MiXCR, TCRdb re-called the multiplex PCR reads, giving one row per CDR3 protein. The sample lists hundreds of thousands of distinct CDR3 sequences; approximately 17% were seen once. This clonotype appeared a few times. J gave up 1 base and V 11 bases, and 7 bases lay outside the gene matches. There are 14 residues in the CDR3. Germline CDR1 is LNHDA and CDR2 is SQIVND (reference sequence). Patients with ophthalmopathy all had a Clinical Activity Score of at least 3, a NOSPECS grade of at least 4 and duration under 3 months.

Source material: blood. The receptor was derived from a woman between 18 and 29 years old with Graves' ophthalmopathy. The V gene is TRBV19, the J gene TRBJ1-1, with TRBD1 matching 10 bases. The CDR3 sequence is CASGTGVTNTEAFF. In nucleotides, the CDR3 is TGTGCCTCAGGGACAGGGGTAACGAACACTGAAGCTTTCTTT.